The sample holds a few counts of the clone carrying this T cell receptor (beta chain). Its antigen remains unknown. Trimming stripped 4 bases from V and 9 bases from J, with 21 bases between. This CDR3 spans 15 amino acids. CDR1 is SEHNR and CDR2 is FQNEAQ in the germline V gene (reference sequence). This entry comes from a study of T cells in Graves' hyperthyroidism and ophthalmopathy. Study-wide findings and caveats: Blood also held most thyroid clonotypes expanded beyond 0.001.

Newly diagnosed patients aged 18 to 65 had hyperthyroidism of under 2 months' duration. The study based diagnoses on clinical symptoms, serum thyroxine and TRAb, thyroid ultrasound and orbital computed tomography. Amplification yielded TCR beta CDR3 regions, with RNA transcripts as the source. The TCR CDR3 was amplified in a first-round RT-PCR using the HTBI primer set. TCRdb reanalysed the multiplex PCR reads using MiXCR and keeps one entry per CDR3 protein. The table lists a few hundred thousand distinct CDR3 sequences, approximately 15% of them singletons, with about 7.7% in the top ten. The origin of this receptor is a woman between 18 and 30 years old with Graves' hyperthyroidism. Sequencing was performed on blood. This sequence joins TRBV7-9 and TRBJ1-2, with D hard to call. In DNA form, the CDR3 reads TGTGCCAGCAGCTCAACGAGGGTGGGAGCTTCCAGCTACACCTTC. Amino acid sequence: CASSSTRVGASSYTF.